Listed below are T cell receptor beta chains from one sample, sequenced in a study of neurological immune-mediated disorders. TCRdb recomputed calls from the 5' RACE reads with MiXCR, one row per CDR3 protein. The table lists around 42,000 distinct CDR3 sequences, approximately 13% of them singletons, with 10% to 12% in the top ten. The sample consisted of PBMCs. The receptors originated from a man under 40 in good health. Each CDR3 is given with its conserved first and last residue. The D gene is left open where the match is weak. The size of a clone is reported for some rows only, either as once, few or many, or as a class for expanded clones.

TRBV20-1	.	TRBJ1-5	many	CSARVETDSNQPQHF	TGCAGTGCTAGAGTAGAGACAGATAGCAATCAGCCCCAGCATTTT
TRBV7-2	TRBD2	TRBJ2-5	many	CASSSEVEAGKETQYF	TGTGCCAGCAGCTCCGAAGTCGAAGCGGGAAAGGAGACCCAGTACTTC
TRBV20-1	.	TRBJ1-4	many	CSATKRTTTNEKLFF	TGCAGTGCTACAAAACGGACAACAACTAATGAAAAACTGTTTTTT
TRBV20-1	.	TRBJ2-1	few	CSARSGVSTLYNEQFF	TGCAGTGCTAGATCTGGAGTGTCCACCCTATACAATGAGCAGTTCTTC
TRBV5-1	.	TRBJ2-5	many	CASLGVGGSKETQYF	TGCGCCAGCTTGGGGGTTGGCGGAAGTAAAGAGACCCAGTACTTC
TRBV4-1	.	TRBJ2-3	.	CANSQVGTGVTDTQYF	TGCGCCAACAGCCAGGTCGGAACGGGAGTAACAGATACGCAGTATTTT
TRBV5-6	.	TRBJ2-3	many	CASSLTAGQDTQYF	TGTGCCAGCAGCTTGACGGCGGGACAGGATACGCAGTATTTT
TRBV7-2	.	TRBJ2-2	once	CACSLAARDTVELFF	TGTGCCTGCAGCTTAGCCGCCAGGGACACCGTGGAGCTGTTTTTT
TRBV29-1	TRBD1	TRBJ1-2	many	CSDGQGYGYTF	TGCAGCGATGGACAGGGGTATGGCTACACCTTC
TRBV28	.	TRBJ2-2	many	CASSLIVASNTGELFF	TGTGCCAGCAGTTTAATAGTAGCGAGCAACACCGGGGAGCTGTTTTTT
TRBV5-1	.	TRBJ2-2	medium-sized	CASLGDLTNTGELFF	TGCGCCAGCCTCGGGGACCTGACGAACACCGGGGAGCTGTTTTTT
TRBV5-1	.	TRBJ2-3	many	CASSLEQYTDTQYF	TGCGCCAGCAGCTTGGAACAGTACACAGATACGCAGTATTTT
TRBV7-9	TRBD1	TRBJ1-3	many	CASSPRQGSVDTIYF	TGTGCCAGCAGCCCTCGACAGGGTTCCGTGGACACCATATATTTT
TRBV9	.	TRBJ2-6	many	CASSLALGSGANVLTF	TGTGCCAGCAGCCTGGCCTTGGGCTCTGGGGCCAACGTCCTGACTTTC
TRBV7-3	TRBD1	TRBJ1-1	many	CASSLVQGSTEAFF	TGTGCCAGCAGCTTAGTACAGGGGAGCACTGAAGCTTTCTTT
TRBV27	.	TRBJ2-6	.	CASSSHRASGANVLTF	TGTGCCAGCAGTTCTCACAGGGCGTCTGGGGCCAACGTCCTGACTTTC
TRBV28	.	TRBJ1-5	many	CASTQPGGDSFYSNQPQHF	TGTGCCAGCACGCAACCCGGGGGCGACTCCTTTTATAGCAATCAGCCCCAGCATTTT